Listed below are T cell receptor beta chains from one sample, sequenced in a study of shared clonotypes between healthy human individuals. Assay: immunoSEQ multiplex PCR; the TCRdb copy retains only in-frame clones and omits some. The sample has about 1,500,000 clones, roughly 96% seen once. Sequenced input: naive CD4+ T cells sorted from blood. The origin of the receptors is a man aged 25 to 40 in good health. The CDR3 runs from the conserved cysteine through the conserved F or W. The D gene is left open where the match is weak. The size field is filled for only some rows; it gives once, few, many or a size class.

D gene	J gene	CDR3 length	V gene	clone size	CDR3 protein	CDR3 DNA
TRBD1	TRBJ1-4	16	TRBV10-3	.	CAISETKQGDSEKLFF	TGTGCCATCAGTGAGACAAAACAGGGGGATAGCGAAAAACTGTTTTTT
.	TRBJ2-2	13	TRBV11-3	.	CASSFSSTGELFF	TGTGCCAGCAGCTTTAGCAGCACCGGGGAGCTGTTTTTT
.	TRBJ2-1	13	TRBV6-5	.	CAVRGTRGSGEFF	TGTGCCGTTCGGGGGACTCGCGGATCGGGGGAGTTCTTC
.	TRBJ1-5	18	TRBV27	once	CASSYVSGANVFGRPQHF	TGTGCCAGCAGTTACGTCTCAGGGGCTAATGTGTTTGGGAGGCCCCAGCATTTT
.	TRBJ2-5	12	TRBV18	.	CASSPSAETQYF	TGTGCCAGCTCACCCAGCGCAGAGACCCAGTACTTC
.	TRBJ1-1	15	TRBV7-2	.	CASSIPHGGYTEAFF	TGTGCCAGCAGCATCCCTCACGGGGGGTACACTGAAGCTTTCTTT
.	TRBJ2-3	15	TRBV5-1	once	CASSWGGIGADTQYF	TGCGCCAGCAGCTGGGGCGGGATCGGGGCAGATACGCAGTATTTT
.	TRBJ2-5	16	TRBV19	.	CASSTWESGRVEVRYF	TGTGCCAGTAGTACCTGGGAGAGCGGAAGGGTGGAAGTCCGGTACTTC
.	TRBJ2-5	12	TRBV5-4	.	CASSRVGETQYF	TGTGCCAGCAGCAGGGTTGGGGAGACCCAGTACTTC
.	TRBJ1-5	15	TRBV18	.	CASSPGGQINQPQHF	TGTGCCAGCTCACCTGGGGGGCAGATCAATCAGCCCCAGCATTTT
.	TRBJ2-1	13	TRBV10-1	.	CASSENGYNEQFF	TGCGCCAGCAGTGAAAACGGATACAATGAGCAGTTCTTC
.	TRBJ2-1	12	TRBV6-6	.	CASSGAAFEQFF	TGTGCCAGCAGCGGAGCGGCCTTCGAGCAGTTCTTC
.	TRBJ2-5	14	TRBV6-1	once	CASTQATAQETQYF	TGTGCCAGCACCCAAGCGACAGCCCAAGAGACCCAGTACTTC
TRBD2	TRBJ2-1	20	TRBV4-2	.	CASSLGGLAGPHPNYNEQFF	TGTGCCAGCAGCCTCGGTGGGCTAGCGGGTCCCCACCCAAACTACAATGAGCAGTTCTTC
.	TRBJ2-1	16	TRBV5-1	.	CASSREGQVTYNEQFF	TGCGCCAGCAGCCGGGAGGGACAGGTGACCTACAATGAGCAGTTCTTC
.	TRBJ1-1	11	TRBV28	once	CASSLSGLAFF	TGTGCCAGCAGTCTATCAGGGTTGGCTTTCTTT
TRBD1	TRBJ2-7	13	TRBV29-1	.	CSVGGWGQGAQYF	TGCAGCGTTGGAGGTTGGGGACAGGGGGCGCAGTACTTC
.	TRBJ2-1	15	TRBV6-1	.	CASSDVLLDLNEQFF	TGTGCCAGCAGTGATGTTTTGCTAGATCTCAATGAGCAGTTCTTC
TRBD2	TRBJ2-5	17	TRBV6-1	once	CASSEAERLAGVETQYF	TGTGCCAGCAGTGAAGCGGAACGACTAGCGGGAGTAGAGACCCAGTACTTC
TRBD2	TRBJ2-1	16	TRBV2	.	CASSPRTSVSYNEQFF	TGTGCCAGCAGTCCGCGGACTAGCGTTTCCTACAATGAGCAGTTCTTC
.	TRBJ2-2	11	TRBV2	.	CASKPAGELFF	TGTGCCAGCAAGCCGGCCGGGGAGCTGTTTTTT
.	TRBJ1-5	15	TRBV2	.	CASSEEETGNQPQHF	TGTGCCAGCAGTGAAGAGGAAACAGGAAATCAGCCCCAGCATTTT
.	TRBJ2-4	17	TRBV13	.	CASSSRGSRLAKNIQYF	TGTGCCAGCAGCTCCCGTGGCAGCCGCTTAGCCAAAAACATTCAGTACTTC
.	TRBJ2-3	11	TRBV6-6	.	CATSPLHTQYF	TGTGCCACCTCGCCCCTGCATACGCAGTATTTT
TRBD2	TRBJ2-1	15	TRBV5-1	.	CASRGGTSGHNEQFF	TGCGCCAGCAGGGGCGGGACTAGCGGCCACAATGAGCAGTTCTTC
TRBD1	TRBJ1-1	14	TRBV28	.	CASSRDRGNTEAFF	TGTGCCAGCAGCCGGGACAGGGGAAACACTGAAGCTTTCTTT
.	TRBJ1-5	14	TRBV27	.	CASSLLGGNQPQHF	TGTGCCAGCAGTTTATTGGGGGGGAATCAGCCCCAGCATTTT
.	TRBJ2-5	14	TRBV10-3	once	CAISGHKGLETQYF	TGTGCCATCAGTGGTCATAAGGGCCTAGAGACCCAGTACTTC
.	TRBJ1-1	16	TRBV5-1	.	CASSLGLRSEDTEAFF	TGCGCCAGCAGCTTGGGACTTCGAAGTGAGGACACTGAAGCTTTCTTT
.	TRBJ2-2	12	TRBV5-1	.	CASSPDTGELFF	TGCGCCAGCAGCCCGGACACCGGGGAGCTGTTTTTT
TRBD1	TRBJ2-7	15	TRBV10-3	.	CAISENRDSYYEQYF	TGTGCCATCAGTGAAAACAGGGACAGCTACTACGAGCAGTACTTC
TRBD1	TRBJ2-7	16	TRBV5-6	.	CASSLGLRDRVYEQYF	TGTGCCAGCAGCTTGGGCCTCAGGGACAGGGTCTACGAGCAGTACTTC
.	TRBJ1-5	12	TRBV23-1	.	CAARTENQPQHF	TGCGCGGCTAGGACAGAGAATCAGCCCCAGCATTTT
.	TRBJ2-7	15	TRBV11-2	.	CASSFGTASSYEQYF	TGTGCCAGCAGCTTCGGCACCGCTAGCTCCTACGAGCAGTACTTC
TRBD1	TRBJ1-5	13	TRBV5-5	.	CASSGQGWQPQHF	TGTGCCAGCAGCGGACAGGGTTGGCAGCCCCAGCATTTT
.	TRBJ1-5	14	TRBV5-1	.	CASSLSQGDQPQHF	TGCGCCAGCAGCTTGTCTCAGGGCGATCAGCCCCAGCATTTT
.	TRBJ2-3	12	TRBV30	once	CAWSTSIYSQYF	TGTGCCTGGAGTACTAGTATTTATTCGCAGTATTTT
.	TRBJ2-1	15	TRBV28	.	CASGVGGSPYNEQFF	TGTGCCAGCGGAGTCGGTGGGAGCCCCTACAATGAGCAGTTCTTC
.	TRBJ1-2	14	TRBV5-1	.	CASSARTGNYGYTF	TGCGCCAGCAGCGCACGGACCGGCAACTATGGCTACACCTTC
.	TRBJ2-5	14	TRBV30	.	CASVGGGPAGTQYF	TGTGCCTCGGTAGGGGGAGGGCCCGCGGGGACCCAGTACTTC
.	TRBJ2-1	13	TRBV7-8	.	CAGAASWGNEQFF	TGTGCCGGCGCGGCGTCTTGGGGCAATGAGCAGTTCTTC
.	TRBJ2-5	15	TRBV11-3	.	CASSPAGSRRETQYF	TGTGCCAGCAGCCCTGCGGGAAGTCGAAGAGAGACCCAGTACTTC
TRBD2	TRBJ2-1	18	TRBV27	.	CASRGGSQREARRNEQFF	TGTGCCAGCAGGGGGGGGTCTCAGCGGGAGGCGAGGAGGAATGAGCAGTTCTTC
TRBD1	TRBJ2-1	15	TRBV7-9	.	CASSLSRTGRNEQFF	TGTGCCAGCAGCTTATCCCGGACAGGGCGGAATGAGCAGTTCTTC
TRBD1	TRBJ1-1	15	TRBV7-9	.	CASSFRQGSPGEAFF	TGTGCCAGCAGCTTTCGACAGGGTAGTCCAGGTGAAGCTTTCTTT